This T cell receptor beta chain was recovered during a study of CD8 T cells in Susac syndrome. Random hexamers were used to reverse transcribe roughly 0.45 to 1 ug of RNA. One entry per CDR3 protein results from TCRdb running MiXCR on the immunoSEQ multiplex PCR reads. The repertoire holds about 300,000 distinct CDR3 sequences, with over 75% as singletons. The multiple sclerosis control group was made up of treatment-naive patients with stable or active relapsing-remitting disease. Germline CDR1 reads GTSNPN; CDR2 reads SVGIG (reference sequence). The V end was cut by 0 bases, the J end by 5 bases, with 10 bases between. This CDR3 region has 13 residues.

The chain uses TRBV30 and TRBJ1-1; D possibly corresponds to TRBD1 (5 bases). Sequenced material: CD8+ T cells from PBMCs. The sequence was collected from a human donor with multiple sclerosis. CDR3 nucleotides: TGTGCCTGGAGTGTAGTTAGGGGTACTGAAGCTTTCTTT. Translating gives CAWSVVRGTEAFF. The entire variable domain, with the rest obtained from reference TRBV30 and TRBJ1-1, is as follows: SQTIHQWPATLVQPVGSPLSLECTVEGTSNPNLYWYRQAAGRGLQLLFYSVGIGQISSEVPQNLSASRPQDRQFILSSKKLLLSDSGFYLCAWSVVRGTEAFFGQGTRLTVV.